Detailed here is one TCR beta chain. This sample was taken from a study of T cell changes during pregnancy in multiple sclerosis. The V gene's germline CDR1 is LNHDA and CDR2 SQIVND (reference sequence). This CDR3 is built from 14 residues. V was cut by 3 bases and J by 5 bases, with 13 bases left in between. Measured with immunoSEQ multiplex PCR; TCRdb has only the in-frame clones, and not every one. The sample has 45,000 to 55,000 clones, 90% seen once. The V gene is TRBV19, the J gene TRBJ2-5; TRBD2 is a possible D gene (7 bases). The TCR sequence derives from a female donor in good health, enrolled as a control in a pregnancy study. Sample: peripheral blood, taken in the first trimester of pregnancy. The CDR3 DNA follows: TGTGCCAGTAGTATGGGGGGGCCAGGGGAGACCCAGTACTTC. Translation gives CASSMGGPGETQYF.